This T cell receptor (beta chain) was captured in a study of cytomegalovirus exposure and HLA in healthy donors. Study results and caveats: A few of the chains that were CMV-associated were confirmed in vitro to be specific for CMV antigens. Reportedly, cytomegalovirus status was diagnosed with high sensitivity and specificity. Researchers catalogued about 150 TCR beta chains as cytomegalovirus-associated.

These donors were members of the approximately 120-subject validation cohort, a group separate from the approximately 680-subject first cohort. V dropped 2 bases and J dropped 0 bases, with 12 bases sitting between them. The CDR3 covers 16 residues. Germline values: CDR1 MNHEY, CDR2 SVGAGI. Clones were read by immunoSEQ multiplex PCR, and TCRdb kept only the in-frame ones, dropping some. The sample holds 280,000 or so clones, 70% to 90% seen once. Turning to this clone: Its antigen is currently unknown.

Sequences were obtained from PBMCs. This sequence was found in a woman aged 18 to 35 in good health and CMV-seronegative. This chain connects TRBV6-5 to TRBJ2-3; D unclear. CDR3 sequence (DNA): TGTGCCAGCAGTTACCGTCACAATCCTAGCACAGATACGCAGTATTTT. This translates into CASSYRHNPSTDTQYF.